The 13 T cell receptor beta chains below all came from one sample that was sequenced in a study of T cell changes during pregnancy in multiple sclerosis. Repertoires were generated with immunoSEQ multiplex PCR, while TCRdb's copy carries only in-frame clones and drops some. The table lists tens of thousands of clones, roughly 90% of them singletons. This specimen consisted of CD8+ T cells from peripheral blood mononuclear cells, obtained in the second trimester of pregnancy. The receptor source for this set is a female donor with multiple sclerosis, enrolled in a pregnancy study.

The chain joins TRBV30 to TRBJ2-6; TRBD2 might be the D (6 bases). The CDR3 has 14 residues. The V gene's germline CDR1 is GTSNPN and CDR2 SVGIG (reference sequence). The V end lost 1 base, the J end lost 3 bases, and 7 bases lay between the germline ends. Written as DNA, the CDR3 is TGTGCCTGGAGTGCGGGAGTTGGGGCCAACGTCCTGACTTTC. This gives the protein CAWSAGVGANVLTF. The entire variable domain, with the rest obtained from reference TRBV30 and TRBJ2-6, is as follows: SQTIHQWPATLVQPVGSPLSLECTVEGTSNPNLYWYRQAAGRGLQLLFYSVGIGQISSEVPQNLSASRPQDRQFILSSKKLLLSDSGFYLCAWSAGVGANVLTFGAGSRLTVL.

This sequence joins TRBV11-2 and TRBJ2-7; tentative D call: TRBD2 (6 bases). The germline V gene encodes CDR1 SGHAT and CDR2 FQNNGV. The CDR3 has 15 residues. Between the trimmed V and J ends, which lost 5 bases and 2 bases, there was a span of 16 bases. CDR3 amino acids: CASSAYPGLAYEQYF. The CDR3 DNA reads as TGTGCCAGCAGCGCCTACCCGGGACTCGCCTACGAGCAGTACTTC.

Written as DNA, the CDR3 is TGCGCCAGCAGCCAGGAACGGGACAGGGTTACTGAAGCTTTCTTT. Its translation is CASSQERDRVTEAFF. The V gene is TRBV4-3, the J gene TRBJ1-1, with 9 bases matching TRBD1. Trimming at V came to 3 bases and at J to 5 bases, leaving 7 bases not matched to a gene. CDR3 size: 15 residues. CDR1 is LGHNA and CDR2 is YSLEER in the germline V gene.

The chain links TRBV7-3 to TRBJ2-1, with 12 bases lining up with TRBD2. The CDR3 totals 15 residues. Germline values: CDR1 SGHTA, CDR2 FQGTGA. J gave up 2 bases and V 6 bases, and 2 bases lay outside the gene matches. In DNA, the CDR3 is TGTGCCAGCAGTTGGACTAGCGGGACCTACAATGAGCAGTTCTTC. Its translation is CASSWTSGTYNEQFF. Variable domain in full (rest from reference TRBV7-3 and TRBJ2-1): GAGVSQTPSNKVTEKGKYVELRCDPISGHTALYWYRQSLGQGPEFLIYFQGTGAADDSGLPNDRFFAVRPEGSVSTLKIQRTERGDSAVYLCASSWTSGTYNEQFFGPGTRLTVL.

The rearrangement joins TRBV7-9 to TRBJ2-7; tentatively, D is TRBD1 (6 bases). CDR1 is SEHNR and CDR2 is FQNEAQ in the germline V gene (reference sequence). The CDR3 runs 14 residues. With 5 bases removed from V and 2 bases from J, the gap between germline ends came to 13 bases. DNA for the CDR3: TGTGCCAGCAGCCACCGACAGGTGCCCTACGAGCAGTACTTC. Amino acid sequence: CASSHRQVPYEQYF. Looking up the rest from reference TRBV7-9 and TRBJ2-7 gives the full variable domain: DTGVSQNPRHKITKRGQNVTFRCDPISEHNRLYWYRQTLGQGPEFLTYFQNEAQLEKSRLLSDRFSAERPKGSFSTLEIQRTEQGDSAMYLCASSHRQVPYEQYFGPGTRLTVT.

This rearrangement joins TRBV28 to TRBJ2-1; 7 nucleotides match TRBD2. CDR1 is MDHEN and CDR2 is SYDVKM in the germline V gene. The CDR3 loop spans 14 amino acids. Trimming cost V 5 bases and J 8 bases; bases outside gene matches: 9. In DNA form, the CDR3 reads TGTGCCAGCAGTATACGGCGGGAGTTGGATGAGCAGTTCTTC. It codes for CASSIRRELDEQFF. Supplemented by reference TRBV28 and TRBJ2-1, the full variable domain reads DVKVTQSSRYLVKRTGEKVFLECVQDMDHENMFWYRQDPGLGLRLIYFSYDVKMKEKGDIPEGYSVSREKKERFSLILESASTNQTSMYLCASSIRRELDEQFFGPGTRLTVL.

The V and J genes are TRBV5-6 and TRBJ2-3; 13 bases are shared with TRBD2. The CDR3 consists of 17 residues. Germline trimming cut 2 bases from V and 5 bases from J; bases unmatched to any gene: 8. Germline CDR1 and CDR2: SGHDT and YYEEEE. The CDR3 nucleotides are TGTGCCAGCAGCTTAGGAGGGACTAGCGGGAAATTAGATACGCAGTATTTT. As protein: CASSLGGTSGKLDTQYF. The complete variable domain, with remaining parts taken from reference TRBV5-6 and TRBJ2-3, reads DAGVTQSPTHLIKTRGQQVTLRCSPKSGHDTVSWYQQALGQGPQFIFQYYEEEERQRGNFPDRFSGHQFPNYSSELNVNALLLGDSALYLCASSLGGTSGKLDTQYFGPGTRLTVL.

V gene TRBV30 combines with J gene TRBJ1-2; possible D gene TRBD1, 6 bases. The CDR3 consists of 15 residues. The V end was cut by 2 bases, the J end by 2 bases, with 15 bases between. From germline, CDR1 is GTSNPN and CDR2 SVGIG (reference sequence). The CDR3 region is CAWSFFSGVNYGYTF. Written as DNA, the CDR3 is TGTGCCTGGAGTTTCTTTTCAGGGGTCAACTATGGCTACACCTTC.

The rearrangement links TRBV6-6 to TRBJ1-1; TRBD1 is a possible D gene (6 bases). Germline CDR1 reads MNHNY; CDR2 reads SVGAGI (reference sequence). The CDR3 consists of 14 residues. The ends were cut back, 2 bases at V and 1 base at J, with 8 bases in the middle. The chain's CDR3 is CASSYRTENTEAFF. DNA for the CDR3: TGTGCCAGCAGTTACAGGACAGAGAACACTGAAGCTTTCTTT.

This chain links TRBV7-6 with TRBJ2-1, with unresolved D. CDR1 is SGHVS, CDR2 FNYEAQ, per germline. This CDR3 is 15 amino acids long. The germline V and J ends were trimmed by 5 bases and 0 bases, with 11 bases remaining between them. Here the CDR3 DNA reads TGTGCCAGCAGCCTAGAGAGTAGCTCCTACAATGAGCAGTTCTTC. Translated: CASSLESSSYNEQFF.

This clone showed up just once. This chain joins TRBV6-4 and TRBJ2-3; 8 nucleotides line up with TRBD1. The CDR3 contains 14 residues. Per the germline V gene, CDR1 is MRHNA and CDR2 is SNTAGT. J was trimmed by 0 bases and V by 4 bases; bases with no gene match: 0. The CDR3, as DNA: TGTGCCAGCAGTGCAGGGGGCAGCACAGATACGCAGTATTTT. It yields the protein CASSAGGSTDTQYF.

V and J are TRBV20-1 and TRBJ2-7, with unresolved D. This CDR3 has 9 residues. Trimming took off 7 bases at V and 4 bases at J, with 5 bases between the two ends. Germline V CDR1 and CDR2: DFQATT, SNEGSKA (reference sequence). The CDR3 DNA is TGCAGTGTCGGTTACGAGCAGTACTTC. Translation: CSVGYEQYF.

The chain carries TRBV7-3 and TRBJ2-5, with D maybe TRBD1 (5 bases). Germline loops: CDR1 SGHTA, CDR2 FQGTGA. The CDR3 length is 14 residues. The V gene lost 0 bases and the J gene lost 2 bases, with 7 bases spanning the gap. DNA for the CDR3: TGTGCCAGCAGCTTAACTGCAGGGCAAGAGACCCAGTACTTC. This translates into CASSLTAGQETQYF.